The 28 T cell receptor beta chains below were found in one sample sequenced in a study of blood T cell repertoires in COVID-19. The assay was immunoSEQ multiplex PCR, and TCRdb's table has in-frame clones only and misses some. The table has around 53,000 clones, more than 75% seen once. What was sequenced was peripheral blood. The receptors come from a woman between 55 and 75 years old with COVID-19, enrolled during active disease.

The chain recombines TRBV5-1 with TRBJ1-4; 7 bases align to TRBD1. CDR1 is SGHRS and CDR2 is YFSETQ in the germline V gene. The CDR3 consists of 16 residues. With 2 bases clipped from V and 0 bases from J, the junction kept 4 bases outside the gene matches. The CDR3 loop is CASSFDRATTNEKLFF. In DNA form, the CDR3 reads TGCGCCAGCAGCTTTGACAGGGCGACAACTAATGAAAAACTGTTTTTT.

The chain uses TRBV30 and TRBJ1-1; possibly TRBD1 for D (5 bases). The CDR3 is 14 amino acids. The V end was cut by 4 bases, the J end by 8 bases, with 20 bases between. Germline V gene sequence: CDR1 GTSNPN, CDR2 SVGIG (reference sequence). CDR3 sequence: CAWKVQGRGLEAFF. CDR3 nucleotide sequence: TGTGCCTGGAAAGTTCAGGGTAGGGGTCTCGAAGCTTTCTTT.

The gene calls are TRBV7-6 and TRBJ2-7; 14 bases match TRBD2. Trimming took 1 base from V and 4 from J; bases not matched to a gene: 3. Germline values: CDR1 SGHVS, CDR2 FNYEAQ. The CDR3 has 16 amino acids. The CDR3, as DNA: TGTGCCAGCAGCTTAGAGGGGACTAGCGGGAGATACGAGCAGTACTTC. It translates to CASSLEGTSGRYEQYF. The full variable domain, with the rest looked up from reference TRBV7-6 and TRBJ2-7, is GAGVSQSPRYKVTKRGQDVALRCDPISGHVSLYWYRQALGQGPEFLTYFNYEAQQDKSGLPNDRFSAERPEGSISTLTIQRTEQRDSAMYRCASSLEGTSGRYEQYFGPGTRLTVT.

This clone showed up just once. This chain connects TRBV28 to TRBJ1-3; tentatively, D is TRBD1 (6 bases). V was cut by 5 bases and J by 5 bases, with 19 bases left in between. CDR1 and CDR2 from the germline V gene are MDHEN and SYDVKM. The CDR3 runs 16 residues. CDR3 in DNA: TGTGCCAGCAGTCGCCTCGGACAGACCCGACGAAACACCATATATTTT. Protein sequence: CASSRLGQTRRNTIYF.

The J gene is TRBJ2-1, the V gene TRBV3-1 (or the pseudogene TRBV3-2); 13 bases are shared with TRBD2. The CDR3 spans 14 residues. The trim removed 6 bases at V and 8 bases at J, leaving 4 bases unmatched. From germline, CDR1 is LGHDT and CDR2 YNNKEL (reference sequence). The CDR3 coding sequence is TGTGCCAGCAGTAGGACTAGCGGGAGATATGAGCAGTTCTTC. Amino acids: CASSRTSGRYEQFF.

This chain links TRBV19 with TRBJ2-1; 8 bases line up with TRBD2. Germline-derived CDR1 and CDR2 are LNHDA and SQIVND (reference sequence). This CDR3 region has 16 residues. After removal of 6 bases from V and 1 base from J, the junction contained 8 bases not matched to a gene. CDR3: CASRTLAGPSYNEQFF. In nucleotides, the CDR3 is TGTGCCAGTAGGACATTAGCGGGGCCATCCTACAATGAGCAGTTCTTC.

This chain connects TRBV5-6 to TRBJ1-4; D not certain. Trimming shortened V by 1 base and J by 0 bases, and 10 bases separated the two germline ends. CDR3 length: 16 amino acids. CDR1 and CDR2 (germline): SGHDT, YYEEEE. The CDR3 region has the DNA TGTGCCAGCAGCTTGATTACAGAACCAACTAATGAAAAACTGTTTTTT. It encodes CASSLITEPTNEKLFF.

The rearrangement uses TRBV10-3 and TRBJ1-6, with a possible D match to TRBD1 (6 bases). The germline CDR1 and CDR2 sequences are ENHRY and SYGVKD. Trimming removed 3 bases at V and 7 bases at J, with 19 bases between. CDR3 length: 17 residues. CDR3 in amino acids: CAISDATGTTTNSPLHF. CDR3 DNA sequence: TGTGCCATCAGTGACGCTACCGGGACAACCACAAATTCACCCCTCCACTTT.

The genes are TRBV2 and TRBJ2-7; D is unclear. The CDR3 sequence is 11 residues long. The germline CDR1 and CDR2 sequences are SNHLY and FYNNEI. Trimming cost V 5 bases and J 3 bases, with 5 bases left between them. The CDR3 bases are TGTGCCAGCAGTACGAGCTACGAGCAGTACTTC. Protein: CASSTSYEQYF.

The chain links TRBV29-1 to TRBJ2-1, with a weak D call TRBD2 (6 bases). The CDR3 spans 14 residues. Trimming pared 4 bases from V and 7 bases from J, leaving 17 bases between. CDR1 is SQVTM and CDR2 is ANQGSEA in the germline V gene. The CDR3 DNA sequence: TGCAGCGTTGCTTATTGGCGGGGTGATAATGAGCAGTTCTTC. Protein sequence: CSVAYWRGDNEQFF.

The gene calls are TRBV19 and TRBJ1-2; D is unclear. The CDR3 runs to 13 residues. Germline V gene data show CDR1 as LNHDA and CDR2 as SQIVND (reference sequence). Trimming took off 3 bases at V and 6 bases at J, with 11 bases between the two ends. CDR3 bases: TGTGCCAGTAGTATTTACCGGTTGGATGGCTACACCTTC. Protein: CASSIYRLDGYTF.

The chain carries TRBV7-6 and TRBJ2-7; D gene ambiguous. CDR1 SGHVS and CDR2 FNYEAQ come from the germline V gene. CDR3 length: 13 residues. V was pared by 0 bases and J by 3 bases, with 6 bases between. The CDR3 loop reads CASSLAENYEQYF. The CDR3 DNA is TGTGCCAGCAGCTTAGCGGAGAACTACGAGCAGTACTTC.

This chain uses TRBV7-9 with TRBJ1-2; tentatively, D is TRBD1 (6 bases). CDR1 and CDR2 (germline): SEHNR, FQNEAQ (reference sequence). This CDR3 comprises 15 residues. V lost 0 bases and J lost 4, with 12 bases in between. This CDR3 is CASSLAGQRSYGYTF. As DNA, the CDR3 is TGTGCCAGCAGCTTAGCAGGACAGAGAAGCTATGGCTACACCTTC.

The J gene is TRBJ1-2, the V gene TRBV7-9; 8 nucleotides align to TRBD1. Germline V lookup: CDR1 SEHNR, CDR2 FQNEAQ (reference sequence). The V and J ends lost 7 bases and 11 bases, in that order; junction bases with no gene match: 18. The CDR3 covers 15 residues. The CDR3 coding sequence is TGTGCCAGCACCGCCCCAACCCGACAGGGGCTCGGATACACCTTC. Protein: CASTAPTRQGLGYTF.

This chain links TRBV29-1 with TRBJ2-7, with 10 bases lining up with TRBD2. This CDR3 spans 14 amino acids. The trim removed 1 base at V and 4 bases at J, leaving 4 bases unmatched. CDR1 is SQVTM, CDR2 ANQGSEA, per germline. CDR3 in DNA: TGCAGCGTTGAAGGACTAGCGGGCTCTTACGAGCAGTACTTC. It yields the protein CSVEGLAGSYEQYF.

This clone was seen only a few times. This sample also contains other DNA sequences that code for the same CDR3. The rearrangement uses TRBV5-8 and TRBJ1-2; perhaps TRBD1 as D (6 bases). Germline V gives CDR1 SGHTS, CDR2 YDEGEE. Deletions cut 4 bases from V and 4 bases from J, with 14 bases between. The CDR3 is 14 residues long. The CDR3, as DNA: TGTGCCAGCAGCCGCGGACAGTCGATCTATGGCTACACCTTC. Its protein is CASSRGQSIYGYTF. Drawing the rest from reference TRBV5-8 and TRBJ1-2, the complete variable domain is EAGVTQSPTHLIKTRGQQATLRCSPISGHTSVYWYQQALGLGLQFLLWYDEGEERNRGNFPPRFSGRQFPNYSSELNVNALELEDSALYLCASSRGQSIYGYTFGSGTRLTVV.

The chain employs TRBV3-1 (or the pseudogene TRBV3-2) and TRBJ2-5; 8 bases are shared with TRBD1. This CDR3 region has 14 residues. In germline, CDR1 is LGHDT, CDR2 YNNKEL (reference sequence). The V segment lost 5 bases and the J segment 4 bases; nucleotides outside the gene matches: 6. The CDR3 DNA sequence: TGTGCCAGCAGCGATGGACAGGGACGAGAGACCCAGTACTTC. Protein sequence: CASSDGQGRETQYF.

This chain joins TRBV7-2 and TRBJ1-6; no definite D call. Deletions cut 1 base from V and 9 bases from J, with 13 bases between. The CDR3 spans 15 residues. Germline CDR1 and CDR2: SGHTA and FQGNSA. The CDR3 DNA reads TGTGCCAGCAGCTTAGTTCCGAGAAACAGTTCACCCCTCCACTTT. Translating it yields CASSLVPRNSSPLHF.

This clone turned up a few times. This chain joins TRBV7-2 and TRBJ2-3; TRBD2 matches at 9 bases. The CDR3 extends over 15 amino acids. The trim removed 6 bases at V and 4 bases at J, leaving 8 bases unmatched. Germline V lookup: CDR1 SGHTA, CDR2 FQGNSA. The chain's CDR3 is CASRFSGSPPDTQYF. The CDR3 DNA reads TGTGCCAGCAGGTTTAGCGGGAGTCCCCCAGATACGCAGTATTTT.

This chain links TRBV25-1 with TRBJ1-2; 9 bases map to TRBD1. J gave up 5 bases and V 4 bases, and 8 bases lay outside the gene matches. The CDR3 sequence is 15 residues long. Per the germline V gene, CDR1 is MGHDK and CDR2 is SYGVNS. The CDR3 DNA reads as TGTGCCAGCAGTGGTCGGGACAGGGTCCGTTATGGCTACACCTTC. Its protein product is CASSGRDRVRYGYTF.

V and J are TRBV27 and TRBJ2-7, with D perhaps matching TRBD2 (6 bases). The germline CDR1 and CDR2 sequences are MNHEY and SMNVEV (reference sequence). This CDR3 has 15 amino acids. V was clipped by 2 bases and J by 0 bases, with 11 bases between them. The CDR3 region is CASSLGSGISYEQYF. The CDR3 bases are TGTGCCAGCAGTTTAGGTAGCGGAATCTCCTACGAGCAGTACTTC.

The chain links TRBV6-6 to TRBJ2-7; 8 bases map to TRBD1. The CDR3 sequence is 14 residues long. V gave up 7 bases and J gave up 2 bases; unmatched junction bases: 7. CDR1 is MNHNY and CDR2 is SVGAGI in the germline V gene (reference sequence). CDR3 DNA sequence: TGTGCCAGCATCCGGACAGGGACGGCCTACGAGCAGTACTTC. The encoded protein is CASIRTGTAYEQYF.

V gene TRBV19 combines with J gene TRBJ1-2, with TRBD1 matching over 7 bases. Germline values: CDR1 LNHDA, CDR2 SQIVND (reference sequence). Trimming cost V 4 bases and J 3 bases; bases outside gene matches: 8. This CDR3 comprises 15 residues. This CDR3 reads CASSRTATGHYGYTF. The CDR3 region has the DNA TGTGCCAGTAGTAGGACCGCGACAGGGCACTATGGCTACACCTTC.

The chain uses TRBV29-1 and TRBJ1-5, with 7 nucleotides matching TRBD1. V was clipped by 6 bases and J by 9 bases; unmatched bases: 14. CDR3 length: 14 amino acids. From germline, CDR1 is SQVTM and CDR2 ANQGSEA. This CDR3 is CSVSTTGRSAPQHF. The CDR3 DNA reads as TGCAGCGTAAGTACGACAGGGAGGTCAGCGCCCCAGCATTTT.

The V and J genes are TRBV28 and TRBJ1-5; 7 nucleotides line up with TRBD1. Trimming at V came to 5 bases and at J to 2 bases, leaving 6 bases not matched to a gene. CDR1 is MDHEN, CDR2 SYDVKM, per germline. The CDR3 extends over 15 amino acids. CDR3 sequence reads: CASSQQGLGNQPQHF. The CDR3 DNA reads as TGTGCCAGCAGTCAACAGGGGTTGGGCAATCAGCCCCAGCATTTT. Complete variable domain (other parts from reference TRBV28 and TRBJ1-5): DVKVTQSSRYLVKRTGEKVFLECVQDMDHENMFWYRQDPGLGLRLIYFSYDVKMKEKGDIPEGYSVSREKKERFSLILESASTNQTSMYLCASSQQGLGNQPQHFGDGTRLSIL.

The rearrangement joins TRBV10-1 to TRBJ2-3, with 11 bases fitting TRBD1. Germline values: CDR1 WNHNN, CDR2 SYGVQD (reference sequence). The junction had 3 bases not matched to a gene; V was cut back by 5 bases and J by 2 bases. The CDR3 is 15 residues long. The CDR3 nucleotides read TGCGCCAGCAGTCTGGGACAGGGGGACACAGATACGCAGTATTTT. Protein: CASSLGQGDTDTQYF.

The genes are TRBV5-4 and TRBJ1-1, with D tentatively TRBD1 (5 bases). Per germline, CDR1 SGHNT and CDR2 YYREEE (reference sequence). V dropped 4 bases and J dropped 3 bases, with 19 bases sitting between them. This CDR3 contains 16 residues. CDR3 sequence (DNA): TGTGCCAGCAGCCCAGGTCAGGGCAGGTGGTACACTGAAGCTTTCTTT. Amino acids: CASSPGQGRWYTEAFF.

The CDR3 loop reads CSAVGTGGEKLFF. The CDR3 bases are TGCAGCGCCGTCGGGACAGGGGGTGAAAAACTGTTTTTT. The J gene is TRBJ1-4, the V gene TRBV29-1; 11 bases are shared with TRBD1. J gave up 7 bases and V 7 bases, and 5 bases lay outside the gene matches. CDR3 length equals 13 residues. Germline CDR1 reads SQVTM; CDR2 reads ANQGSEA.